These 13 T cell receptor beta chains share one sample of origin, sequenced in a study of blood T cell repertoires in COVID-19. Generated by immunoSEQ multiplex PCR, the TCRdb table keeps only in-frame clones and is missing some. The table records about 120,000 clones, almost 80% of them present only once. Source material: peripheral blood. The receptors derive from a human donor in a cohort sampled during active COVID-19.

The rearrangement joins TRBV15 to TRBJ2-1, with 12 bases identical to TRBD2. The germline CDR1 and CDR2 sequences are LNHNV and YYDKDF (reference sequence). With 1 base clipped from V and 9 bases from J, the junction kept 4 bases outside the gene matches. This CDR3 region has 15 residues. As DNA, the CDR3 is TGTGCCACCAGCAGAGGGACTAGCGGGAAACTTGAGCAGTTCTTC. Translation gives CATSRGTSGKLEQFF.

The chain uses TRBV7-2 and TRBJ2-5, with D perhaps matching TRBD2 (6 bases). V shed 2 bases and J shed 1 base, with 11 bases lying between them. Germline CDR1 reads SGHTA; CDR2 reads FQGNSA. The CDR3 totals 15 residues. The CDR3 sequence is CASSLRGSGQETQYF. The CDR3 DNA sequence: TGTGCCAGCAGCTTACGCGGTAGCGGCCAAGAGACCCAGTACTTC.

The chain carries TRBV4-3 and TRBJ1-4; D is possibly TRBD1 (5 bases). The V gene lost 1 base and the J gene lost 8 bases, with 14 bases spanning the gap. This CDR3 region has 15 residues. Germline V gene sequence: CDR1 LGHNA, CDR2 YSLEER. Here the CDR3 reads CASSQGVGGGEKLFF. The CDR3 region has the DNA TGCGCCAGCAGCCAAGGCGTGGGGGGTGGGGAAAAACTGTTTTTT.

This sequence joins TRBV12-3 or TRBV12-4 and TRBJ2-7, with TRBD1 matching 7 bases. The CDR3 loop spans 12 amino acids. V lost 5 bases and J lost 4; bases outside the gene matches: 2. The CDR3 bases are TGTGCCAGCAGTCCGACAGGGTACGAGCAGTACTTC. Amino acids: CASSPTGYEQYF.

The chain combines TRBV7-6 with TRBJ2-1; tentatively, D is TRBD2 (6 bases). The CDR3 consists of 17 residues. Trimming shortened V by 2 bases and J by 1 base, and 15 bases separated the two germline ends. Germline V gene data show CDR1 as SGHVS and CDR2 as FNYEAQ. For the CDR3, the DNA is TGTGCCAGCAGCTTACCTTACTGGCGGGGATCCTACAATGAGCAGTTCTTC. It is translated as CASSLPYWRGSYNEQFF. Full variable domain (missing parts from reference TRBV7-6 and TRBJ2-1): GAGVSQSPRYKVTKRGQDVALRCDPISGHVSLYWYRQALGQGPEFLTYFNYEAQQDKSGLPNDRFSAERPEGSISTLTIQRTEQRDSAMYRCASSLPYWRGSYNEQFFGPGTRLTVL.

This clone was counted a few times. As DNA, the CDR3 is TGTGCCAGCAGGGCCCGAAGCTCTGGAAACACCATATATTTT. It codes for CASRARSSGNTIYF. The chain carries TRBV7-9 and TRBJ1-3, with unresolved D. CDR1 SEHNR and CDR2 FQNEAQ come from the germline V gene (reference sequence). V lost 6 bases and J lost 0, with 9 bases in between. This CDR3 contains 14 residues.

The chain recombines TRBV11-3 with TRBJ2-1; 8 bases match TRBD2. Per germline, CDR1 SGHNT and CDR2 YENEEA. Germline trimming cut 5 bases from V and 8 bases from J; bases unmatched to any gene: 8. The CDR3 is 14 residues long. Written as DNA, the CDR3 is TGTGCCAGCAGCGTCGGGCGGGGGGTCCATGAGCAGTTCTTC. Amino acid sequence: CASSVGRGVHEQFF.

About this clone: Different DNA sequences within this sample yield the same CDR3. The J gene is TRBJ1-4, the V gene TRBV27; no definite D call. V was shortened by 2 bases and J by 7 bases, with 8 bases between the two germline ends. The germline V gene has CDR1 MNHEY and CDR2 SMNVEV (reference sequence). CDR3 length: 13 amino acids. CDR3 amino acids: CASSLKPGEKLFF. CDR3 nucleotide sequence: TGTGCCAGCAGTTTAAAACCGGGTGAAAAACTGTTTTTT.

V usage is TRBV28 and J usage is TRBJ2-4; possible D gene TRBD2, 7 bases. There are 15 residues in the CDR3. Germline-derived CDR1 and CDR2 are MDHEN and SYDVKM. The V gene lost 5 bases and the J gene lost 3 bases, with 14 bases spanning the gap. The CDR3 nucleotides read TGTGCCAGCAGTGGGGGCGGGGGAGGCAAAAACATTCAGTACTTC. Its protein is CASSGGGGGKNIQYF.

V usage is TRBV4-3 and J usage is TRBJ1-3, with D possibly TRBD1 on 5 matching bases. Trimming removed 0 bases at V and 2 bases at J, with 8 bases between. The CDR3 is made up of 15 amino acids. Germline V gives CDR1 LGHNA, CDR2 YSLEER. The CDR3 here is CASSQDLGAGNTIYF. The CDR3 DNA follows: TGCGCCAGCAGCCAAGATCTAGGGGCTGGAAACACCATATATTTT.

The J gene is TRBJ1-4, the V gene TRBV6-5; TRBD1 might be the D (6 bases). V gave up 6 bases and J gave up 8 bases, with 19 bases separating them. Germline V gene lookup returns CDR1 MNHEY and CDR2 SVGAGI. There are 15 residues in the CDR3. The CDR3 DNA follows: TGTGCCAGCAGGCTGAGAGGGGGTTGGAACGAAAAACTGTTTTTT. Encoded protein: CASRLRGGWNEKLFF.

This clone was detected only a few times. The genes are TRBV18 and TRBJ1-1; D not certain. The ends were cut back, 3 bases at V and 3 bases at J, with 5 bases in the middle. This CDR3 has 12 residues. Germline assignment: CDR1 KGHSH and CDR2 LQKENI. CDR3 sequence: CASSPEDTEAFF. The CDR3 DNA reads as TGTGCCAGCTCACCTGAGGACACTGAAGCTTTCTTT.

V and J are TRBV28 and TRBJ1-4, with 7 nucleotides matching TRBD1. V trimming: 6 bases; J trimming: 8 bases; junction bases outside the gene matches: 12. CDR1 MDHEN and CDR2 SYDVKM come from the germline V gene. The CDR3 loop spans 15 amino acids. The CDR3 DNA sequence: TGTGCCAGCAGCGAGACAGGGAAGGGGGGCGAAAAACTGTTTTTT. It codes for CASSETGKGGEKLFF.